The rows below give T cell receptor beta chains drawn from one sample of a study of T-cell memory formation after mild COVID-19. TCRdb called the 5' RACE reads again in MiXCR, with one record for every CDR3 protein. The table has approximately 180,000 distinct CDR3 sequences, roughly 17% seen once. The sequenced sample consisted of PBMCs or a T cell subset sorted from them (not recorded which). These receptor sequences come from an adult woman who had mild COVID-19 (a few samples of this study predate the infection). Cell type and time point are not known. CDR3s include the opening cysteine and the closing phenylalanine or tryptophan. Each record gives: CDR3 protein, J gene, V gene.

CDR3aa: CASSPTHASGINNEQFF
j_gene: TRBJ2-1
v_gene: TRBV7-2

CDR3aa: CASSLPGTGKETQYF
j_gene: TRBJ2-5
v_gene: TRBV7-2

CDR3aa: CASSFSGDSYNEQFF
j_gene: TRBJ2-1
v_gene: TRBV5-1

CDR3aa: CASSLEGPLSYNEQFF
j_gene: TRBJ2-1
v_gene: TRBV5-1

CDR3aa: CSVPGWIGNEQFF
j_gene: TRBJ2-1
v_gene: TRBV29-1

CDR3aa: CASSLHRDRWETQYF
j_gene: TRBJ2-5
v_gene: TRBV28

CDR3aa: CASSLDEPGKGSGAFF
j_gene: TRBJ1-1
v_gene: TRBV5-1

CDR3aa: CASSLYSVYGYTF
j_gene: TRBJ1-2
v_gene: TRBV5-5

CDR3aa: CASSYSRDRYGYTF
j_gene: TRBJ1-2
v_gene: TRBV6-5

CDR3aa: CASSWGAETYYEQYF
j_gene: TRBJ2-7
v_gene: TRBV9

CDR3aa: CASKRERFVEQFF
j_gene: TRBJ2-1
v_gene: TRBV7-9

CDR3aa: CATSRVQETQYF
j_gene: TRBJ2-5
v_gene: TRBV15

CDR3aa: CASSVAGPDTQYF
j_gene: TRBJ2-3
v_gene: TRBV9

CDR3aa: CASSQATGDNYGYTF
j_gene: TRBJ1-2
v_gene: TRBV4-1

CDR3aa: CASSLGPRVDHQETQYF
j_gene: TRBJ2-5
v_gene: TRBV7-8

CDR3aa: CASSNGLHTEAFF
j_gene: TRBJ1-1
v_gene: TRBV7-2

CDR3aa: CSAAGQGFEQYF
j_gene: TRBJ2-7
v_gene: TRBV20-1

CDR3aa: CASSFALAGGYEQYF
j_gene: TRBJ2-7
v_gene: TRBV7-8

CDR3aa: CASSLAEVDRTEAFF
j_gene: TRBJ1-1
v_gene: TRBV5-5

CDR3aa: CASSSTSGFQETQYF
j_gene: TRBJ2-5
v_gene: TRBV2

CDR3aa: CASSFWQGASGGYTF
j_gene: TRBJ1-2
v_gene: TRBV12-3/TRBV12-4

CDR3aa: CASSLSGVATDTQYF
j_gene: TRBJ2-3
v_gene: TRBV7-3

CDR3aa: CASSLLKGIYGYTF
j_gene: TRBJ1-2
v_gene: TRBV28

CDR3aa: CASSQRLDNEQYF
j_gene: TRBJ2-7
v_gene: TRBV3-1

CDR3aa: CSVDRSNTEAFF
j_gene: TRBJ1-1
v_gene: TRBV29-1

CDR3aa: CASSYREEGTEAFF
j_gene: TRBJ1-1
v_gene: TRBV19

CDR3aa: CASSKSGKTDTQYF
j_gene: TRBJ2-3
v_gene: TRBV21-1

CDR3aa: CSVEDGTGATDTQYF
j_gene: TRBJ2-3
v_gene: TRBV29-1

CDR3aa: CASSQDNQGNYGYTF
j_gene: TRBJ1-2
v_gene: TRBV3-1

CDR3aa: CASSLGWWGLAPKADTQYF
j_gene: TRBJ2-3
v_gene: TRBV7-9

CDR3aa: CASSPERSTEAFF
j_gene: TRBJ1-1
v_gene: TRBV18

CDR3aa: CASSWTGPQRNEQYF
j_gene: TRBJ2-7
v_gene: TRBV11-3

CDR3aa: CASSSEGRGTGELFF
j_gene: TRBJ2-2
v_gene: TRBV7-2

CDR3aa: CSARDLRIAGFSYNEQFF
j_gene: TRBJ2-1
v_gene: TRBV20-1

CDR3aa: CSARKGGVYSNQPQHF
j_gene: TRBJ1-5
v_gene: TRBV20-1

CDR3aa: CSAAVRLNEQYF
j_gene: TRBJ2-7
v_gene: TRBV20-1

CDR3aa: CASSSLSAGGRETQYF
j_gene: TRBJ2-5
v_gene: TRBV5-1